A selection of T cell receptor beta chains follows, all from one sample in a study of shared clonotypes between healthy human individuals. The data were produced by immunoSEQ multiplex PCR, yet TCRdb's version contains in-frame clones alone and is incomplete. The sample carries about 2.3 million clones, around 92% recorded once. Sequenced input: naive CD4+ T cells from PBMCs. Receptor source: a man aged 18 to 35 in good health. Some clones in this sample may be carry-over from other donors' samples. CDR3s include the opening cysteine and the closing phenylalanine or tryptophan. The order of the fields is D gene, V gene, CDR3 protein. The D gene is left open where the match is weak.

D: TRBD2; V: TRBV4-2; CDR3: CASSQWSSGMVSVSYNEQFF
D: TRBD2; V: TRBV11-2; CDR3: CASSLGRTSGAGELFF
D: -; V: TRBV10-3; CDR3: CAISVTGDEQYF
D: -; V: TRBV14; CDR3: CASTPRGGGSEAFF
D: -; V: TRBV28; CDR3: CASSAPGHEQYF
D: TRBD1; V: TRBV19; CDR3: CASSRGTGGYYNEQFF
D: TRBD1; V: TRBV28; CDR3: CASTKGQAAYEQYF
D: -; V: TRBV6-1; CDR3: CASTPNGKVGYTF
D: TRBD1; V: TRBV9; CDR3: CASRPGTGWRNEQFF
D: TRBD1; V: TRBV28; CDR3: CASSDRTGGESFF
D: -; V: TRBV6-5; CDR3: CASSYEWRGAYEQYF
D: TRBD1; V: TRBV28; CDR3: CASSHTRDSSTDTQYF
D: -; V: TRBV11-2; CDR3: CASSLGRPAGWTGELFF
D: -; V: TRBV27; CDR3: CATKNDRTMNTEAFF
D: -; V: TRBV2; CDR3: CASSEARTLNQPQHF
D: TRBD1; V: TRBV28; CDR3: CASSLGQGAREQYF
D: -; V: TRBV7-3; CDR3: CASSLTPNSYNEQFF
D: -; V: TRBV2; CDR3: CASLTGNGNTIYF
D: TRBD1; V: TRBV11-1; CDR3: CASSFTRQGAGETQYF
D: -; V: TRBV20-1; CDR3: CSALAREQYF
D: TRBD1; V: TRBV6-5; CDR3: CASTWRGGTGNTIYF
D: -; V: TRBV5-1; CDR3: CASSPEVPWQYF
D: -; V: TRBV7-2; CDR3: CASSLAWDGAYEQYF
D: -; V: TRBV4-3; CDR3: CASSQEWERGSFSVLTF
D: -; V: TRBV18; CDR3: CASSSDTNTEAFF
D: TRBD2; V: TRBV15; CDR3: CATSREGLAGGTDTQYF
D: -; V: TRBV6-7; CDR3: CASSYSQRGRGAGEQYF
D: -; V: TRBV5-1; CDR3: CASSLSWAMYNEQFF
D: TRBD1; V: TRBV7-9; CDR3: CASSPGQGPNYGYTF
D: -; V: TRBV6-1; CDR3: CASRNTQGWGYGYTF
D: TRBD2; V: TRBV2; CDR3: CASRREGAKNIQYF
D: -; V: TRBV19; CDR3: CASSTRATTGELFF
D: -; V: TRBV7-9; CDR3: CASSPKPRQAINYGYTF
D: TRBD1; V: TRBV30; CDR3: CASYRDSYGYTF
D: -; V: TRBV6-1; CDR3: CASSARPSGANVLTF
D: TRBD1; V: TRBV28; CDR3: CASSLAGTGNYGYTF
D: -; V: TRBV30; CDR3: CAWSPASNYGYTF
D: TRBD2; V: TRBV28; CDR3: CASSDDQWAGGLKQYF
D: -; V: TRBV5-1; CDR3: CASSPLGLRVNYGYTF
D: -; V: TRBV6-5; CDR3: CASTRHPSNYEQYF
D: -; V: TRBV6-1; CDR3: CASRSTGTNEKLFF
D: -; V: TRBV7-2; CDR3: CASSLTLGGASTDTQYF
D: TRBD1; V: TRBV28; CDR3: CASSFPDRYSNQPQHF
D: -; V: TRBV2; CDR3: CASSERTAKNIQYF
D: TRBD2; V: TRBV4-2; CDR3: CASSQGTAGAGYEQYF
D: TRBD2; V: TRBV11-2; CDR3: CASSLAGAYETQYF
D: TRBD2; V: TRBV5-1; CDR3: CASSLGAGETQYF
D: -; V: TRBV18; CDR3: CASSRATDTQYF
D: TRBD2; V: TRBV4-1; CDR3: CASSRLTSGINTQYF
D: -; V: TRBV28; CDR3: CASMDRLRLLTDTQYF
D: -; V: TRBV6-6; CDR3: CASSRGTSKEKLFF
D: TRBD1; V: TRBV11-2; CDR3: CASSFSGVGGFLQYF
D: -; V: TRBV10-1; CDR3: CASSERTASNEKLFF
D: -; V: TRBV19; CDR3: CASSTPGLNYEQYF
D: -; V: TRBV4-1; CDR3: CASSDGRQSGANVLTF
D: -; V: TRBV7-9; CDR3: CASSSGGWDGETQYF
D: -; V: TRBV7-9; CDR3: CASSLDSGSSGNQPQHF